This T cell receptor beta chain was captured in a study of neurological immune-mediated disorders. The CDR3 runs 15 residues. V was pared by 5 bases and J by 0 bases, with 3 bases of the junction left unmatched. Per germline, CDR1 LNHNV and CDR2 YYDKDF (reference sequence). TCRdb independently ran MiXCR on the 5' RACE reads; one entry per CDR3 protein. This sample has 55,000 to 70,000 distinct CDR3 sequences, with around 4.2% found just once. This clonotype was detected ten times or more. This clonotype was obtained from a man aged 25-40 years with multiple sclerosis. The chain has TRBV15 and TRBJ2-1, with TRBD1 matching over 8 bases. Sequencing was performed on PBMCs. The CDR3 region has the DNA TGTGCCACCAGCCGGGACAGGAGCTCCTACAATGAGCAGTTCTTC. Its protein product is CATSRDRSSYNEQFF.